This passage covers 9 T cell receptor beta chains from one sample sequenced in a study of control samples from healthy donors and cancer patients. The assay was immunoSEQ multiplex PCR, and TCRdb's table has in-frame clones only and misses some. The sample lists fewer than 110,000 clones, approximately 90% occurring once. Material for sequencing was PBMCs. The receptors were gathered from a man aged 55 to 69 with lung cancer.

This clone was picked up one time. The V gene is TRBV10-3, the J gene TRBJ1-1; TRBD1 agrees at 7 bases. Trimming at V came to 2 bases and at J to 0 bases, leaving 0 bases not matched to a gene. The CDR3 has 14 amino acids. Germline CDR1 ENHRY, CDR2 SYGVKD. This chain's CDR3 is CAISERGLNTEAFF. CDR3 DNA sequence: TGTGCCATCAGTGAGAGGGGGCTGAACACTGAAGCTTTCTTT.

V gene TRBV7-9 combines with J gene TRBJ1-5; TRBD1 might be the D (6 bases). The germline gives CDR1 SEHNR, CDR2 FQNEAQ (reference sequence). This CDR3 comprises 15 residues. V lost 3 bases and J 0 bases, leaving 9 bases between the germline ends. In DNA form, the CDR3 reads TGTGCCAGCAGCTTTGGACAGAATAGCAATCAGCCCCAGCATTTT. Its translation is CASSFGQNSNQPQHF.

The V call is TRBV7-9, the J call TRBJ1-5, with D maybe TRBD1 (6 bases). The CDR3 sequence is 14 residues long. Trimming left V 5 bases short and J 7 bases short, with 15 bases between. Germline lookup yields CDR1 SEHNR and CDR2 FQNEAQ (reference sequence). The CDR3 spells CASSTPGVEQPQHF. CDR3 sequence (DNA): TGTGCCAGCAGCACCCCAGGGGTTGAGCAGCCCCAGCATTTT.

CDR3: CASSQDTTTNEKLFF. In DNA form, the CDR3 reads TGTGCCAGTAGTCAGGACACCACAACTAATGAAAAACTGTTTTTT. The V call is TRBV19, the J call TRBJ1-4; possible D gene TRBD1, 5 bases. V dropped 5 bases and J dropped 0 bases, with 10 bases sitting between them. Germline-derived CDR1 and CDR2 are LNHDA and SQIVND (reference sequence). The CDR3 sequence is 15 residues long. Variable domain in full (rest from reference TRBV19 and TRBJ1-4): DGGITQSPKYLFRKEGQNVTLSCEQNLNHDAMYWYRQDPGQGLRLIYYSQIVNDFQKGDIAEGYSVSREKKESFPLTVTSAQKNPTAFYLCASSQDTTTNEKLFFGSGTQLSVL.

The chain uses TRBV5-1 and TRBJ1-3, with unresolved D. The V gene's germline CDR1 is SGHRS and CDR2 YFSETQ. This CDR3 comprises 15 residues. V lost 2 bases and J 0 bases, leaving 9 bases between the germline ends. The DNA for the CDR3 is TGCGCCAGCAGCTTAGGGCTCGCCTCTGGAAACACCATATATTTT. Its translation: CASSLGLASGNTIYF.

V is TRBV4-1 and J is TRBJ1-5; D remains unclear. The CDR3 is 17 amino acids. Germline values: CDR1 MGHRA, CDR2 YSYEKL. V was pared by 3 bases and J by 1 base, with 16 bases between. The CDR3 DNA sequence: TGCGCCAGCAGCCAGGGTAGGCTATCGGGGAGCAATCAGCCCCAGCATTTT. It specifies CASSQGRLSGSNQPQHF.

The chain uses TRBV9 and TRBJ1-3; D ambiguous. CDR3 size: 15 residues. Germline loops: CDR1 SGDLS, CDR2 YYNGEE. The V gene lost 1 base and the J gene lost 3 bases, with 11 bases spanning the gap. In DNA, the CDR3 is TGTGCCAGCAGCGTAAAGTACGGAGATGGAAACACCATATATTTT. Protein: CASSVKYGDGNTIYF. Full variable domain (missing parts from reference TRBV9 and TRBJ1-3): DSGVTQTPKHLITATGQRVTLRCSPRSGDLSVYWYQQSLDQGLQFLIQYYNGEERAKGNILERFSAQQFPDLHSELNLSSLELGDSALYFCASSVKYGDGNTIYFGEGSWLTVV.

The chain has TRBV12-3 or TRBV12-4 and TRBJ1-4, with D hard to call. V lost 6 bases to trimming and J lost 7 bases, with 12 bases between them. This CDR3 contains 13 residues. The chain's CDR3 is CASSHVIIEKLFF. CDR3 nucleotide sequence: TGTGCCAGCAGCCATGTAATAATTGAAAAACTGTTTTTT.

In this sample, this clone turned up once. The CDR3 DNA sequence: TGCGCCAGCAGCTTGGTATCGGGGAGTGTATCTGGGGCCAACGTCCTGACTTTC. Its translation is CASSLVSGSVSGANVLTF. The V gene is TRBV5-1, the J gene TRBJ2-6, with a weak D call TRBD2 (5 bases). The CDR3 loop spans 18 amino acids. The V and J ends lost 0 bases and 1 base respectively, with 14 bases between them. Per the germline V gene, CDR1 is SGHRS and CDR2 is YFSETQ.